This T cell receptor beta chain was recorded in a study of CD8 T cells in Susac syndrome. Study-level points and caveats: The relatively small number of individuals in the TCR sequencing and HLA analysis was acknowledged by the study.

Between the trimmed V and J ends, which lost 1 base and 1 base, there was a span of 8 bases. The length of the CDR3 is 14 residues. Germline V gives CDR1 SGHRS, CDR2 YFSETQ. As concerns this clonotype: The target antigen is unknown.

Reverse transcription of 0.5 to 1 ug RNA was performed with random hexamers. TCRdb called the immunoSEQ multiplex PCR reads again in MiXCR, with one record for every CDR3 protein. This sample has around 190,000 distinct CDR3 sequences, with about 95% found just once. TEMRA cells were FACS-enriched, and CD8+ and CD4+ T cells were isolated negatively. This sequence joins TRBV5-1 and TRBJ2-5; tentative D call: TRBD2 (6 bases). This receptor was identified in a human donor in good health. Sequenced sample: CD4+ T cells from PBMCs. CDR3 in amino acids: CASSLNGGQETQYF. DNA for the CDR3: TGCGCCAGCAGCTTGAACGGGGGCCAAGAGACCCAGTACTTC.